This TCR beta chain was sequenced during a study of ipilimumab plus nivolumab after autologous stem cell transplantation. As for the study in general: Patients received a median of roughly 5 ipilimumab and roughly eight nivolumab doses.

Sequencing used immunoSEQ multiplex PCR; TCRdb keeps in-frame clones, though not all of them. Among under 20,000 clones listed, more than 65% were seen once. Study results and limitations: Per the authors, repertoire, Treg and microbiota data justify further study.

V was cut by 5 bases and J by 11 bases, with 16 bases left in between. CDR1 is MNHEY, CDR2 SVGAGI, per germline. The CDR3 consists of 13 residues. With regard to this clone: Its antigen is not identified.

The clonotype was recovered from a male donor with diffuse large B-cell lymphoma. The sequenced sample was PBMCs, obtained in a trial of ipilimumab plus nivolumab as post-transplant consolidation. The gene calls are TRBV6-5 and TRBJ1-5, with D uncertain. CDR3 protein: CASSNPTDGTQHF. For the CDR3, the DNA is TGTGCCAGCAGTAACCCGACCGACGGGACCCAGCATTTT.